Presented here are 21 T cell receptor beta chains from one specimen sequenced in a study of metastatic and nonmetastatic thyroid tumors. Using MiXCR, TCRdb re-called clones from the PCR reads. The sample comprises 70,000 or so clones, about 14% of which are singletons, and more than 6.5% rests with the top ten. Thyroid surgery was performed in patients who had received no treatment beforehand. Sequences were obtained from blood. Source of these receptors: a male donor with papillary thyroid cancer or a benign thyroid nodule (not recorded which). Some clones in this sample may be carry-over from other donors' samples.

This clone was detected ten times or more. Since no conserved phenylalanine or tryptophan closes the CDR3, a read error is the likely cause. The DNA is left out, because the CDR3 cannot be placed on it with certainty; the CDR3 is given as TCRdb lists it. The same CDR3 can be traced to other DNA sequences in this sample. The CDR3 sequence: CASSLEVAGDVSR. The chain is built from TRBV7-2 and TRBJ2-5; the table's D gene call, TRBD2, was not cross checked with the DNA. CDR1 and CDR2 (germline): SGHTA, FQGNSA. The CDR3 length equals 13 residues, ends included.

J is TRBJ2-7 and V is TRBV20-1, with 9 nucleotides matching TRBD1. V was clipped by 0 bases and J by 2 bases; unmatched bases: 5. Germline CDR1 and CDR2: DFQATT and SNEGSKA (reference sequence). The CDR3 sequence is 15 residues long. The CDR3 here is CSARDFGTGPYEQYF. In DNA, the CDR3 is TGCAGTGCTAGAGATTTTGGGACAGGGCCCTACGAGCAGTACTTC.

Comments on this clone: Mismatch with germline at one junction end may stem from a read error. The sample holds other DNA sequences that translate to the same CDR3. The CDR3 sequence is CASSLAGTSYEQYF. CDR3 in DNA: TGTGCCAGCAGTTTAGCAGGGACTTCCTATGAGCAGTACTTC. The chain links TRBV12-3 or TRBV12-4 to TRBJ2-7; possible D gene TRBD2, 6 bases. CDR3 length equals 14 residues.

There are many counts of this clone. V is TRBV7-9 and J is TRBJ2-1; 13 bases line up with TRBD2. The ends lost 5 bases at V and 6 bases at J; junction bases unmatched: 7. The length of the CDR3 is 16 residues. Germline V gene lookup returns CDR1 SEHNR and CDR2 FQNEAQ (reference sequence). CDR3 nucleotide sequence: TGTGCCAGCAGCCACCGGACTAGCGGGAGTCTCAATGAGCAGTTCTTC. Its protein product is CASSHRTSGSLNEQFF. The variable domain in full, with the rest retrieved from reference TRBV7-9 and TRBJ2-1, is DTGVSQNPRHKITKRGQNVTFRCDPISEHNRLYWYRQTLGQGPEFLTYFQNEAQLEKSRLLSDRFSAERPKGSFSTLEIQRTEQGDSAMYLCASSHRTSGSLNEQFFGPGTRLTVL.

This clone was recorded at least ten times. The chain recombines TRBV10-3 with TRBJ2-1; TRBD2 aligns across 14 bases. V shed 0 bases, J shed 2 bases, and the junction held 6 bases outside the gene matches. The CDR3 is 19 residues long. Germline V gene data show CDR1 as ENHRY and CDR2 as SYGVKD. CDR3 sequence: CAISESLTSGRAAYNEQFF. The CDR3 DNA follows: TGTGCCATCAGTGAGTCGTTGACTAGCGGGAGGGCTGCCTACAATGAGCAGTTCTTC.

This clone was detected many times. J is TRBJ1-4 and V is TRBV11-2; weak D call: TRBD1 (5 bases). V was trimmed by 4 bases and J by 6 bases, leaving 9 bases between them. The CDR3 extends over 13 amino acids. Germline V CDR1 and CDR2: SGHAT, FQNNGV. DNA for the CDR3: TGTGCCAGCAGCTGGGACTTTGATGAAAAACTGTTTTTT. Its translation is CASSWDFDEKLFF.

Of note for this clone: One junction end disagrees with the germline gene, perhaps due to a read error. This chain uses TRBV18 with TRBJ1-1; D remains unclear. Germline loops: CDR1 KGHSH, CDR2 LQKENI. The CDR3 totals 14 residues. CDR3: CASSPGYGSFEAFF. CDR3 sequence (DNA): TGTGCCAGCTCACCAGGGTATGGAAGTTTTGAAGCTTTCTTC.

This clone was recorded at least ten times. The chain couples TRBV3-1 to TRBJ2-3; D is ambiguous. Germline V gives CDR1 LGHDT, CDR2 YNNKEL (reference sequence). The CDR3 spans 14 residues. The V and J ends lost 1 base and 4 bases respectively, with 9 bases between them. CDR3 nucleotide sequence: TGTGCCAGCAGCCAAGTTTCTAGGTCAGATACGCAGTATTTT. This sequence encodes CASSQVSRSDTQYF.

This clone was counted between two and nine times. The chain links TRBV12-3 or TRBV12-4 to TRBJ1-2; D remains ambiguous. This CDR3 comprises 13 residues. V lost 6 bases and J 11 bases, leaving 19 bases between the germline ends. The CDR3 DNA reads TGTGCCAGCAGCCCCAGACCGGGTGATGAATACACCTTC. It codes for CASSPRPGDEYTF.

This clone has a handful of counts. The chain links TRBV5-6 to TRBJ2-1, with 9 bases fitting TRBD1. This CDR3 has 15 amino acids. The trim removed 4 bases at V and 2 bases at J, leaving 4 bases unmatched. Looked up from germline, CDR1 is SGHDT and CDR2 is YYEEEE. In DNA form, the CDR3 reads TGTGCCAGCAGCACCGGGACAGGGCCCTACAATGAGCAGTTCTTC. Translating it yields CASSTGTGPYNEQFF.

This clone was seen repeatedly, ten times or more. The chain recombines TRBV4-1 with TRBJ1-1; no clear D gene. The CDR3 sequence is 14 residues long. Trimming removed 2 bases from V and 5 bases from J, with 12 bases in between. Germline CDR1 is MGHRA and CDR2 is YSYEKL. The CDR3: CASSQNKAGTEAFF. The CDR3 nucleotides are TGCGCCAGCAGCCAAAATAAGGCGGGGACTGAAGCTTTCTTT.

This clone came up many times. The chain combines TRBV29-1 with TRBJ2-7, with D unresolved. Germline V gene lookup returns CDR1 SQVTM and CDR2 ANQGSEA. Deletions cut 4 bases from V and 0 bases from J, with 10 bases between. The CDR3 is made up of 13 amino acids. CDR3 DNA: TGCAGCGTTGTCGGCCCGAGCTCCTACGAGCAGTACTTC. The encoded protein is CSVVGPSSYEQYF.

This chain uses TRBV7-7 with TRBJ2-7, with D hard to call. Germline CDR1 is SSHAT and CDR2 is FNYEAQ (reference sequence). This CDR3 is built from 15 residues. CDR3 nucleotides: TGTGCTAGCAGCCACCGGTTATCGATGACCTACGAGCAGTACGTC. This sequence encodes CASSHRLSMTYEQYV.

This clone was seen more than once but under ten times. At one end the junction does not follow the germline gene, possibly because of a read error. For the CDR3, the DNA is TGTGCCAGCAGTGAAGCGCACAGCGTGCCCCTATTT. It is translated as CASSEAHSVPLF. V is TRBV6-1 and J is TRBJ1-3; D unclear. Germline loops: CDR1 MNHNS, CDR2 SASEGT. The CDR3 runs 12 residues.

This clone was seen ten or more times. The V gene is TRBV5-4, the J gene TRBJ2-6; D is undetermined. The CDR3 loop spans 17 amino acids. CDR1 and CDR2 (germline): SGHNT, YYREEE (reference sequence). The V and J ends lost 3 bases and 0 bases respectively, with 13 bases between them. CDR3 amino acids: CASSSTAILSGANVLTF. CDR3 sequence (DNA): TGTGCCAGCAGCTCTACAGCGATTCTCTCTGGGGCCAACGTCCTGACTTTC.

This clone was observed at least ten times. CDR3 residues: CASRQRGGETQYF. CDR3 coding DNA: TGTGCCAGCAGGCAGCGGGGAGGGGAGACCCAGTACTTC. The genes are TRBV28 and TRBJ2-5; 7 bases line up with TRBD2. This CDR3 has 13 amino acids. Germline-derived CDR1 and CDR2 are MDHEN and SYDVKM. After removal of 6 bases from V and 5 bases from J, the junction contained 6 bases not matched to a gene.

Notes on this clone: Since a much larger clone is just one base distant, this may be a read error. The rearrangement uses TRBV3-1 and TRBJ2-1; 7 nucleotides line up with TRBD2. With V trimmed by 4 bases and J by 8 bases, 11 bases remained unmatched. Per germline, CDR1 LGHDT and CDR2 YNNKEL (reference sequence). CDR3 length: 15 residues. For the CDR3, the DNA is TGTGCCAGCAGCCCAGTCGGACTAGAGGTCCATGAGCAGTTCTTC. Translated, it gives CASSPVGLEVHEQFF.

With regard to this clone: Given a much more abundant clone one base away, this may be a read error. The chain combines TRBV27 with TRBJ1-5, with TRBD1 as a possible D gene (5 bases). This CDR3 spans 18 amino acids. The germline gives CDR1 MNHEY, CDR2 SMNVEV (reference sequence). The CDR3 sequence is CASSLSGRGGQCRQPLHF. DNA of the CDR3: TGTGCCAGCAGTTTATCGGGCCGGGGGGGTCAGTGTCGGCAGCCCCTGCATTTT.

The sample holds many counts of this clone. V usage is TRBV5-1 and J usage is TRBJ2-7; 7 bases agree with TRBD1. CDR1 and CDR2 (germline): SGHRS, YFSETQ. There are 14 residues in the CDR3. V gave up 5 bases and J gave up 4 bases; unmatched junction bases: 9. This chain's CDR3 is CASSVGQGEYEQYF. The DNA of the CDR3 is TGCGCCAGCAGTGTGGGGCAGGGGGAATACGAGCAGTACTTC.

The CDR3 sequence: CASISPTSSGPLSDGYTF. In DNA form, the CDR3 reads TGTGCCAGCATTTCACCGACCTCCTCTGGTCCCTTATCGGATGGCTACACCTTC. This chain joins TRBV12-3 or TRBV12-4 and TRBJ1-2, with D unresolved. The CDR3 has 18 residues. V shed 7 bases and J shed 6 bases, with 30 bases lying between them.

This clone was detected only a few times. The junction departs from the called germline gene at one end, perhaps through a read error. The chain has TRBV28 and TRBJ2-1; D gene unclear. Germline lookup yields CDR1 MDHEN and CDR2 SYDVKM. The CDR3 extends over 16 amino acids. The CDR3 loop reads CASSFIRQVLGDDQFF. The CDR3, as DNA: TGTGCCAGCAGTTTTATTCGGCAGGTGCTCGGAGATGATCAGTTCTTC.